This entry features one T cell receptor beta chain sequence. This sample was taken from a study of CD8+CD57+ T cells in acquired aplastic anemia. Study-wide background: When averaged, DNA from sorted CD4+ and CD8+ cells came to around 3.1 ug.

TCR beta VDJ and CDR3 were profiled, and genomic DNA was the template. TCRdb ran MiXCR on the reads and lists one entry per CDR3 protein. The sample has a few hundred thousand distinct CDR3 sequences; more than 25% are singletons. Germline values: CDR1 SGHRS, CDR2 YFSETQ. CDR3 length: 16 residues. Trimming stripped 4 bases from V and 4 bases from J, with 17 bases between. Patients sequenced had flow cytometry evidence of CD8+CD57+ cell expansion. The patients all had a severe acquired aplastic anemia diagnosis. Patients had not yet gotten any therapy when their blood was taken for sampling. The sequence was obtained from a human donor with aplastic anemia. Material for sequencing was sorted CD4+, CD8+, or CD8+CD57+ T cells (not recorded which) from PBMCs. The chain has TRBV5-1 and TRBJ2-2; D is possibly TRBD2 (5 bases). The CDR3 spells CASSKGGSLVTGELFF. DNA for the CDR3: TGCGCCAGCAGCAAGGGTGGGAGTTTGGTCACCGGGGAGCTGTTTTTT.